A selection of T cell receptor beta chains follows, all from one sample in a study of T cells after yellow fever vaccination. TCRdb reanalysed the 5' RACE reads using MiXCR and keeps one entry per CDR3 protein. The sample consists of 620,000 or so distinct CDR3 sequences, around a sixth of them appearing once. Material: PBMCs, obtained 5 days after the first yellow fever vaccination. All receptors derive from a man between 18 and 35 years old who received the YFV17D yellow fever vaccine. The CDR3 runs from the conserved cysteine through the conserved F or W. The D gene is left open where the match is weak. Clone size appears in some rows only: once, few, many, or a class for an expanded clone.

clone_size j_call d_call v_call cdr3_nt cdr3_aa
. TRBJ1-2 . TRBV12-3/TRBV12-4 TGTGCCAGCAGTTTTCGGGGAGGGTCTGGCTACACCTTC CASSFRGGSGYTF
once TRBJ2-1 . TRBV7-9 TGTGCCAGTAGACTGAGTCTTTACAATGAGCAGTTCTTC CASRLSLYNEQFF
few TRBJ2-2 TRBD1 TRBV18 TGTGCCAGCTCACCACCGGGACAGGGAGGCACCGGGGAGCTGTTTTTT CASSPPGQGGTGELFF
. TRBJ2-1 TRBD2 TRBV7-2 TGTGCCAGCGGCGGGACTAGCGGGGGGGGAGAGCAGTTCTTC CASGGTSGGGEQFF
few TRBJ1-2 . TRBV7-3 TGTGCCAGCAGCCCTACTGCGTTTGGTGCGTCCTACACCTTC CASSPTAFGASYTF
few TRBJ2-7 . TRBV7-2 TGTGCCAGCAGCCCCGAGTTTTACGAGCAGTACTTC CASSPEFYEQYF
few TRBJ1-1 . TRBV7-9 TGTGCCAGCAGCTCCGAGGCGGGGAACACTGAAGCTTTCTTT CASSSEAGNTEAFF
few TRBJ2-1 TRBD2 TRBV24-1 TGTGCCACCACGGGGGGAGGGAAAAATGAGCAGTTCTTC CATTGGGKNEQFF
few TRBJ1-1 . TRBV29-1 TGCAGCGTTGGATCAGGGCCAATCACTGAAGCTTTCTTT CSVGSGPITEAFF
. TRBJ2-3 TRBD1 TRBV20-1 TGCAGTGCTGGGACAGGGGTTAGAACAGATACGCAGTATTTT CSAGTGVRTDTQYF
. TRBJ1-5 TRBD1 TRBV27 TGTGCCAGCAGCAGACAGGGACACAATCAGCCCCAGCATTTT CASSRQGHNQPQHF
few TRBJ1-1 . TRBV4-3 TGCGCCAGCAGCCAAGAGCGCAGGGACACTGAAGCTTTCTTT CASSQERRDTEAFF
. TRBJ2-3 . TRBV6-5 TGTGCCAGCAGAATCGGGGGATCTACGCAGTATTTT CASRIGGSTQYF
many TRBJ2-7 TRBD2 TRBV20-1 TGCAGTGCTAGAGATGTACTAGCGGGGATGTCCTACGAGCAGTACTTC CSARDVLAGMSYEQYF
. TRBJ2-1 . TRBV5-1 TGCGCCAGCAGCTTTTGGATTGACTCCTACAATGAGCAGTTCTTC CASSFWIDSYNEQFF
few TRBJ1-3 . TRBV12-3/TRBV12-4 TGTGCCAGCAGCCTAGCACGGGGCCGACCTGGAAACACCATATATTTT CASSLARGRPGNTIYF
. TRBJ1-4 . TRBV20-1 TGCAGTGCTAGACCACTTGGGGCAGCCGATAATGAAAAACTGTTTTTT CSARPLGAADNEKLFF
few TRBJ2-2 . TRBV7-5 . CISVPEQQGTPCELFF
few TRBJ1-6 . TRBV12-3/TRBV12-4 TGTGCCAGCAGCCGGGGACGGCCTTCGGGACCCCTCCACTTT CASSRGRPSGPLHF
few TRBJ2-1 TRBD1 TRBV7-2 TGTGCCAGCAGCTTAAGATCACAGGGGGTCCATGAGCAGTTCTTC CASSLRSQGVHEQFF
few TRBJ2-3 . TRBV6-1 TGTGCCAGCAGTGAAAAGGGGGGCTATGATACGCAGTATTTT CASSEKGGYDTQYF
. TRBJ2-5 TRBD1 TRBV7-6 TGTGCCAGCAGCCAAAGGGCAGGACAGGGGGCACGAGAGACCCAGTACTTC CASSQRAGQGARETQYF